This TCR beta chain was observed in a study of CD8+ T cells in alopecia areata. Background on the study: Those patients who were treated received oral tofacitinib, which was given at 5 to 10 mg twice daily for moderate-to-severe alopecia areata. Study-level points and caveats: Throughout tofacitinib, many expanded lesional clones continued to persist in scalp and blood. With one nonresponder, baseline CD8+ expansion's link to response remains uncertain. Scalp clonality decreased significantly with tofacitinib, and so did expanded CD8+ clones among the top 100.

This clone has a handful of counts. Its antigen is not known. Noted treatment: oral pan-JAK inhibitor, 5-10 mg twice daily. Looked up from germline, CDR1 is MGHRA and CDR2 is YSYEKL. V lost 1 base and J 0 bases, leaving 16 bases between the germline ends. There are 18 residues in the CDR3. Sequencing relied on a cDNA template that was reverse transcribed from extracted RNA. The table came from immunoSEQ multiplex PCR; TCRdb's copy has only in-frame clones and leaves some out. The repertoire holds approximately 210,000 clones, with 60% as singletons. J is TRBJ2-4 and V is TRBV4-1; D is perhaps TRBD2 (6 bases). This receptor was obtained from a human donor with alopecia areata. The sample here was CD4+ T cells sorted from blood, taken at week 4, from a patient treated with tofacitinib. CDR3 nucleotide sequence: TGCGCCAGCAGCCAAGGGGTTGCGGCGGGGCGAGCCAAAAACATTCAGTACTTC. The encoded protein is CASSQGVAAGRAKNIQYF.